One and the same sample provided the 28 T cell receptor beta chains below, sequenced in a study of blood T cell repertoires in COVID-19. The assay was immunoSEQ multiplex PCR, and TCRdb's table has in-frame clones only and misses some. The top ten clones hold roughly 15% of a sample with 230,000 or so clones, about 90% of them seen once. What was sequenced was PBMCs or T cells enriched from blood (not recorded which). Every receptor here comes from a woman aged 50 to 60 with acute COVID-19.

The chain uses TRBV29-1 and TRBJ2-3, with a weak D call TRBD2 (6 bases). V was clipped by 7 bases and J by 1 base, with 15 bases between them. The CDR3 is 14 residues long. Looked up from germline, CDR1 is SQVTM and CDR2 is ANQGSEA. CDR3 amino acids: CSAETGVRTDTQYF. DNA of the CDR3: TGCAGCGCCGAAACGGGGGTCCGCACAGATACGCAGTATTTT.

CDR3 DNA sequence: TGTGCCAGTAGTTCGGAGGTCTATGGCTACACCTTC. Encoded protein: CASSSEVYGYTF. This chain joins TRBV19 and TRBJ1-2; no reliable D call. Trimming shortened V by 5 bases and J by 4 bases, and 8 bases separated the two germline ends. The CDR3 loop spans 12 amino acids. Germline V lookup: CDR1 LNHDA, CDR2 SQIVND (reference sequence). Complete variable domain (other parts from reference TRBV19 and TRBJ1-2): DGGITQSPKYLFRKEGQNVTLSCEQNLNHDAMYWYRQDPGQGLRLIYYSQIVNDFQKGDIAEGYSVSREKKESFPLTVTSAQKNPTAFYLCASSSEVYGYTFGSGTRLTVV.

This clone was picked up one time. The V call is TRBV27, the J call TRBJ2-7; 10 nucleotides line up with TRBD1. The CDR3 has 15 amino acids. Germline values: CDR1 MNHEY, CDR2 SMNVEV (reference sequence). The V segment lost 2 bases and the J segment 3 bases; nucleotides outside the gene matches: 4. In DNA form, the CDR3 reads TGTGCCAGCAGTTTAGCCGGGACAGGGGACTACGAGCAGTACTTC. It codes for CASSLAGTGDYEQYF.

The chain recombines TRBV4-3 with TRBJ1-4; possible D gene TRBD1, 5 bases. The CDR3 runs to 16 residues. V lost 3 bases, J lost 5 bases, and 16 bases lay in between. Per the germline V gene, CDR1 is LGHNA and CDR2 is YSLEER. This CDR3 reads CASSHYQTERNEKLFF. The CDR3 nucleotides read TGCGCCAGCAGCCACTACCAGACAGAAAGGAATGAAAAACTGTTTTTT.

This clone was seen a single time. The V call is TRBV5-1, the J call TRBJ1-1; no clear D. Germline loops: CDR1 SGHRS, CDR2 YFSETQ. Trimming cost V 2 bases and J 3 bases, with 11 bases left between them. The CDR3 length is 14 residues. The CDR3 loop reads CASSLRRRDTEAFF. Here the CDR3 DNA reads TGCGCCAGCAGCTTAAGACGGAGAGACACTGAAGCTTTCTTT.

As to this clone: Other DNA variants within this sample encode the same CDR3. The rearrangement uses TRBV9 and TRBJ1-4, with 11 positions matching TRBD1. This CDR3 is built from 15 residues. V gave up 4 bases and J gave up 5 bases; unmatched junction bases: 4. The germline V gene encodes CDR1 SGDLS and CDR2 YYNGEE. The CDR3 spells CASSPRDRGNEKLFF. The CDR3 DNA sequence: TGTGCCAGCAGCCCCCGGGACAGGGGGAATGAAAAACTGTTTTTT.

This clone is a singleton in its sample. The rearrangement uses TRBV11-2 and TRBJ2-3; D may be TRBD2 (6 bases). V lost 5 bases to trimming and J lost 4 bases, with 16 bases between them. Germline values: CDR1 SGHAT, CDR2 FQNNGV. The length of the CDR3 is 15 residues. The CDR3 DNA reads TGTGCCAGCAGCCGGGGGATCCCGGGTGCAGATACGCAGTATTTT. This gives the protein CASSRGIPGADTQYF. The full variable domain, its missing parts supplied by reference TRBV11-2 and TRBJ2-3, is EAGVAQSPRYKIIEKRQSVAFWCNPISGHATLYWYQQILGQGPKLLIQFQNNGVVDDSQLPKDRFSAERLKGVDSTLKIQPAKLEDSAVYLCASSRGIPGADTQYFGPGTRLTVL.

This clone has a single count. This chain links TRBV5-1 with TRBJ2-7; 7 nucleotides agree with TRBD1. The trim removed 4 bases at V and 12 bases at J, leaving 13 bases unmatched. This CDR3 comprises 13 residues. Per the germline V gene, CDR1 is SGHRS and CDR2 is YFSETQ. CDR3 protein: CASSPYPGQPVYF. The CDR3 DNA is TGCGCCAGCAGCCCGTACCCGGGACAGCCTGTGTACTTC. The whole variable domain, remainder taken from reference TRBV5-1 and TRBJ2-7, is KAGVTQTPRYLIKTRGQQVTLSCSPISGHRSVSWYQQTPGQGLQFLFEYFSETQRNKGNFPGRFSGRQFSNSRSEMNVSTLELGDSALYLCASSPYPGQPVYFGPGTRLTVT.

The chain recombines TRBV10-3 with TRBJ2-4; TRBD2 is a possible D gene (5 bases). Germline CDR1 and CDR2: ENHRY and SYGVKD. This CDR3 is 14 amino acids long. V lost 3 bases and J 0 bases, leaving 6 bases between the germline ends. The DNA of the CDR3 is TGTGCCATCAGTGATGCGGGAGCCAAAAACATTCAGTACTTC. Its protein product is CAISDAGAKNIQYF.

The chain uses TRBV18 and TRBJ1-1; TRBD1 aligns across 8 bases. V was clipped by 3 bases and J by 0 bases; unmatched bases: 6. This CDR3 is 16 amino acids long. Germline CDR1 is KGHSH and CDR2 is LQKENI. CDR3 region: CASSPGTGRMNTEAFF. The CDR3 DNA reads as TGTGCCAGCTCACCGGGGACAGGACGAATGAACACTGAAGCTTTCTTT.

The count of this clone is one. V and J are TRBV19 and TRBJ2-1; maybe TRBD2 (6 bases). The ends were cut back, 3 bases at V and 0 bases at J, with 12 bases in the middle. The germline gives CDR1 LNHDA, CDR2 SQIVND (reference sequence). CDR3 length: 16 residues. The CDR3 sequence is CASSIGAGSSYNEQFF. The DNA of the CDR3 is TGTGCCAGTAGTATTGGGGCGGGAAGCTCCTACAATGAGCAGTTCTTC.

The chain uses TRBV24-1 and TRBJ2-1, with 12 bases that match TRBD1. From germline, CDR1 is KGHDR and CDR2 SFDVKD. This CDR3 contains 14 residues. The ends lost 7 bases at V and 6 bases at J; junction bases unmatched: 3. In DNA, the CDR3 is TGTGCCACCAGGGGACAGGGGGCGGGCAATGAGCAGTTCTTC. Translating gives CATRGQGAGNEQFF.

The chain is built from TRBV7-8 and TRBJ2-7; D is ambiguous. Trimming took off 4 bases at V and 2 bases at J, with 9 bases between the two ends. CDR3 size: 13 residues. Germline-derived CDR1 and CDR2 are SGHVS and FQNEAQ. CDR3 DNA: TGTGCCAGCAGCTCGAGAACCGCCTACGAGCAGTACTTC. This codes for CASSSRTAYEQYF.

The CDR3 here is CASRFWDRTYEQYF. The CDR3 DNA reads TGTGCCAGCCGCTTCTGGGACAGAACCTACGAGCAGTACTTC. The rearrangement links TRBV27 to TRBJ2-7, with 7 bases lining up with TRBD1. V lost 8 bases to trimming and J lost 2 bases; unmatched junction nucleotides: 9. The CDR3 spans 14 residues. Germline-derived CDR1 and CDR2 are MNHEY and SMNVEV (reference sequence).

The chain employs TRBV5-6 and TRBJ2-3; 11 nucleotides align to TRBD2. J lost 5 bases, V lost 4 bases, and 3 bases had no gene match. This CDR3 has 14 amino acids. Germline lookup yields CDR1 SGHDT and CDR2 YYEEEE. The DNA for the CDR3 is TGTGCCAGCAGCACTAGCGGGAGTGTAGATACGCAGTATTTT. Amino acid sequence: CASSTSGSVDTQYF.

In its sample, this clone was seen a few times. This rearrangement joins TRBV5-1 to TRBJ1-2; weak D call: TRBD1 (6 bases). Trimming left V 5 bases short and J 6 bases short, with 23 bases between. The CDR3 has 16 residues. Germline V gene sequence: CDR1 SGHRS, CDR2 YFSETQ. CDR3 in amino acids: CASSFPSPGTPNGYTF. CDR3 nucleotides: TGCGCCAGCAGTTTTCCCTCACCCGGGACACCCAATGGCTACACCTTC.

This chain uses TRBV19 with TRBJ2-7; possible D gene TRBD1, 5 bases. The V gene's germline CDR1 is LNHDA and CDR2 SQIVND (reference sequence). The germline V and J ends were trimmed by 3 bases and 2 bases, with 14 bases remaining between them. The CDR3 sequence is 15 residues long. CDR3 region: CASSIDSSGPYEQYF. DNA of the CDR3: TGTGCCAGTAGTATCGACAGCTCGGGTCCCTACGAGCAGTACTTC. Using reference TRBV19 and TRBJ2-7 for the parts outside the CDR3, the full variable domain is DGGITQSPKYLFRKEGQNVTLSCEQNLNHDAMYWYRQDPGQGLRLIYYSQIVNDFQKGDIAEGYSVSREKKESFPLTVTSAQKNPTAFYLCASSIDSSGPYEQYFGPGTRLTVT.

The V call is TRBV28, the J call TRBJ2-5; tentative D call: TRBD2 (6 bases). The CDR3 runs to 11 residues. CDR1 and CDR2 (germline): MDHEN, SYDVKM. CDR3 nucleotide sequence: TGTGCGATAAGGGGAGGCGAGACCCAGTACTTC. Amino acid sequence: CAIRGGETQYF.

V usage is TRBV9 and J usage is TRBJ1-4; the D gene is possibly TRBD1 (6 bases). The germline V and J ends were trimmed by 4 bases and 7 bases, with 29 bases remaining between them. Per the germline V gene, CDR1 is SGDLS and CDR2 is YYNGEE. The CDR3 runs 19 residues. The chain's CDR3 is CASSPRGAGAFSNREKLFF. The CDR3 DNA reads TGTGCCAGCAGCCCGAGAGGGGCAGGGGCCTTTTCGAATCGTGAAAAACTGTTTTTT.

CDR3 region: CASSSRSSYNSPLHF. The CDR3 nucleotides read TGTGCCAGCAGTTCCCGGAGCTCCTATAATTCACCCCTCCACTTT. The chain couples TRBV28 to TRBJ1-6; no reliable D call. Trimming shortened V by 4 bases and J by 0 bases, and 7 bases separated the two germline ends. Germline CDR1 reads MDHEN; CDR2 reads SYDVKM. This CDR3 spans 15 amino acids.

This chain joins TRBV3-1 (or the pseudogene TRBV3-2) and TRBJ2-2; 13 positions match TRBD2. Trimming cost V 5 bases and J 7 bases; bases outside gene matches: 10. CDR3 length: 17 residues. Germline V gives CDR1 LGHDT, CDR2 YNNKEL (reference sequence). The CDR3 region is CASSSRTSGRRIGELFF. CDR3 DNA: TGTGCCAGCAGCAGCCGGACTAGCGGGAGAAGGATCGGGGAGCTGTTTTTT.

The chain has TRBV4-3 and TRBJ2-2; D is perhaps TRBD2 (6 bases). The CDR3 is made up of 19 amino acids. Trimming stripped 0 bases from V and 7 bases from J, with 24 bases between. Germline values: CDR1 LGHNA, CDR2 YSLEER. CDR3 nucleotide sequence: TGCGCCAGCAGCCAAGATTTCCCTGACTGGCGGGAATTACACGGGGAGCTGTTTTTT. Protein sequence: CASSQDFPDWRELHGELFF.

This clone occurred once. V usage is TRBV27 and J usage is TRBJ1-6, with 7 bases that match TRBD1. The CDR3 extends over 15 amino acids. Germline V gives CDR1 MNHEY, CDR2 SMNVEV (reference sequence). V lost 2 bases and J lost 10; bases outside the gene matches: 8. CDR3 nucleotide sequence: TGTGCCAGCAGTTTAAAGACAGGGTATGGGTCACCCCTCCACTTT. Protein sequence: CASSLKTGYGSPLHF.

The CDR3 DNA follows: TGTGCCAGCAGCTTAAATGGCAGGGGTAACAACGAGCAGTACTTC. Translated: CASSLNGRGNNEQYF. This chain links TRBV11-3 with TRBJ2-7, with D perhaps TRBD1 (6 bases). This CDR3 comprises 15 residues. Trimming cost V 2 bases and J 5 bases, with 16 bases left between them. Germline CDR1 and CDR2: SGHNT and YENEEA.

The table lists this clone with a count of one. V is TRBV5-1 and J is TRBJ2-5; weak D call: TRBD1 (6 bases). V gave up 7 bases and J gave up 5 bases, with 24 bases separating them. The CDR3 extends over 16 amino acids. CDR1 and CDR2 from the germline V gene are SGHRS and YFSETQ. For the CDR3, the DNA is TGCGCCAGCCTCCCCAGGCCAGGGGTCGCAAGGGAGACCCAGTACTTC. Encoded protein: CASLPRPGVARETQYF.

The CDR3 is CASSPRSSGANVLTF. DNA for the CDR3: TGTGCCAGCAGCCCACGGAGCTCTGGGGCCAACGTCCTGACTTTC. The chain is built from TRBV7-7 and TRBJ2-6; D gene uncertain. Per the germline V gene, CDR1 is SSHAT and CDR2 is FNYEAQ (reference sequence). The CDR3 consists of 15 residues. V was shortened by 5 bases and J by 0 bases, with 8 bases between the two germline ends.

V and J are TRBV3-1 (or the pseudogene TRBV3-2) and TRBJ2-3; D is perhaps TRBD1 (5 bases). This CDR3 spans 15 amino acids. The V end was cut by 5 bases, the J end by 4 bases, with 16 bases between. Per the germline V gene, CDR1 is LGHDT and CDR2 is YNNKEL (reference sequence). CDR3 in amino acids: CASSTRTMGPDTQYF. In DNA, the CDR3 is TGTGCCAGCAGCACTCGGACCATGGGGCCAGATACGCAGTATTTT.

This clone was detected only once. The chain has TRBV5-4 and TRBJ2-1; 10 bases agree with TRBD2. J was trimmed by 4 bases and V by 6 bases; bases with no gene match: 13. CDR3 size: 17 residues. Looked up from germline, CDR1 is SGHNT and CDR2 is YYREEE (reference sequence). DNA for the CDR3: TGTGCCAGCAAGGGGGCCCGGACTAGCGGTCTTTACAATGAGCAGTTCTTC. It encodes CASKGARTSGLYNEQFF.